This T cell receptor (beta chain) emerged from a study of PD-1 blockade in classical Hodgkin lymphoma. Broader study findings: Complete responders had baseline diversity similar to newly diagnosed patients. Unlike CD8+ TCR diversity, which did not rise significantly by C4D1, CD4+ TCR diversity did.

With no exception, relapse followed autologous stem cell transplantation in all patients, and brentuximab vedotin exposure varied. As concerns this clone: Its specificity is not known.

Measured with immunoSEQ multiplex PCR; TCRdb has only the in-frame clones, and not every one. The sample yields about 60,000 clones, 90% seen once. This CDR3 contains 16 residues. Trimming cost V 5 bases and J 3 bases; bases outside gene matches: 12. Germline V gene lookup returns CDR1 SEHNR and CDR2 FQNEAQ (reference sequence). V and J are TRBV7-9 and TRBJ1-2, with 7 bases that match TRBD1. The sequenced sample was peripheral blood mononuclear cells (PBMCs), obtained at baseline. The source is a human donor with classical Hodgkin lymphoma. The chain's CDR3 is CASSPRQGRGDYGYTF. CDR3 in DNA: TGTGCCAGCAGCCCGCGACAGGGTAGGGGGGACTATGGCTACACCTTC.